The T cell receptor beta chain under discussion was sequenced for a study of T cell repertoires in cytomegalovirus infection. V lost 1 base to trimming and J lost 4 bases, with 15 bases between them. CDR1 and CDR2 (germline): SGHRS, YFSETQ. This CDR3 comprises 16 residues. This clonotype was seen ten or more times. TCRdb reprocessed the reads with MiXCR, giving one entry per CDR3 protein. In the table there are hundreds of thousands of distinct CDR3 sequences, about 11% of which are singletons. This sequence was found in a human donor in good health (CMV status not recorded). Some clones in this sample may be carry-over from other donors' samples. The V call is TRBV5-1, the J call TRBJ1-3; D call uncertain. The sequenced sample was PBMCs. The CDR3, as DNA: TGCGCCAGCAGCTTGTCGGGCCTTCCCTCGGGAAACACCATATATTTT. As protein: CASSLSGLPSGNTIYF.